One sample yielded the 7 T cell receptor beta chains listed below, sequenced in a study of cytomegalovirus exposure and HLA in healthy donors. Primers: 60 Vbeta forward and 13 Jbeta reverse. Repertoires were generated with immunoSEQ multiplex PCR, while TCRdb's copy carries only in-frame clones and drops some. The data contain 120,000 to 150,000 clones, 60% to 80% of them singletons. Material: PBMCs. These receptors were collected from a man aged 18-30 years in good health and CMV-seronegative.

CDR3 loop: CASSKGAGGETQYF. As DNA, the CDR3 is TGTGCCAGCAGCAAGGGGGCAGGGGGGGAGACCCAGTACTTC. V is TRBV7-9 and J is TRBJ2-5, with TRBD1 as a possible D gene (7 bases). V was shortened by 5 bases and J by 5 bases, with 15 bases between the two germline ends. CDR3 length: 14 residues. Germline V gene lookup returns CDR1 SEHNR and CDR2 FQNEAQ (reference sequence).

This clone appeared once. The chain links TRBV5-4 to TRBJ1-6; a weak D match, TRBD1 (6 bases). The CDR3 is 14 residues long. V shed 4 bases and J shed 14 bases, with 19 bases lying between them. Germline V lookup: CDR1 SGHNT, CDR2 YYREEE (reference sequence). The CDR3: CASSRMGGAHALHF. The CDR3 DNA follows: TGTGCCAGCAGCCGGATGGGGGGGGCTCACGCCCTCCACTTT.

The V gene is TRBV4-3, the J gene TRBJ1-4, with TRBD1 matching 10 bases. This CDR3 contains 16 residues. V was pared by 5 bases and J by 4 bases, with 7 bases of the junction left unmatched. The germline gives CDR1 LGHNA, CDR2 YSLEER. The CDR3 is CASSYDGQGDNEKLFF. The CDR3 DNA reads TGCGCCAGCAGCTACGACGGACAGGGGGATAATGAAAAACTGTTTTTT.

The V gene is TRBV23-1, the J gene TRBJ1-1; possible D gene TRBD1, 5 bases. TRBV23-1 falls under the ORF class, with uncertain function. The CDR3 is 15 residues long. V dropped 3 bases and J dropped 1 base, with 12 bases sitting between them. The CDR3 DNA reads TGCGCCAGCAGTCAGGGGAGGGGAAGGAACACTGAAGCTTTCTTT. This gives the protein CASSQGRGRNTEAFF.

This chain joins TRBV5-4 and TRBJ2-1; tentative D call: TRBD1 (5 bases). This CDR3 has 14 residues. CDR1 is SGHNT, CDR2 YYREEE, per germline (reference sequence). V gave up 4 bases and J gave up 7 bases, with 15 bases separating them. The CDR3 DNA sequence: TGTGCCAGCAGCCCTAAGGGGATTTGGAATGAGCAGTTCTTC. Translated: CASSPKGIWNEQFF.

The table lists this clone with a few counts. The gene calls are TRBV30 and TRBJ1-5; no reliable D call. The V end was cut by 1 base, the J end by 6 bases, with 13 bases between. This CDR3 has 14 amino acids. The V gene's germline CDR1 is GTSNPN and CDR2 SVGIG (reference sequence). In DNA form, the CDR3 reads TGTGCCTGGAGTGGGTGGAGGGAGGGTCAGCCCCAGCATTTT. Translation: CAWSGWREGQPQHF.

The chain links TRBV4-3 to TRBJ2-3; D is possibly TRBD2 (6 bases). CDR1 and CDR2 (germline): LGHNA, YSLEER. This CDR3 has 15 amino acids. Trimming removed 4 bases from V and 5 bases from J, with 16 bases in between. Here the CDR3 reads CASSPSKRGEDTQYF. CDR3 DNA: TGCGCCAGCAGCCCCAGTAAGCGCGGGGAAGATACGCAGTATTTT.